Detailed here is one TCR beta chain. This receptor's antigen is unknown. Base quality data are lacking; no much larger clone is found one base away. The sample is drawn from a study of CD8 T cells in Susac syndrome (dated by TCRdb to between 2019 and 2020). Study-level background: Among the Susac syndrome patients who were sequenced, clinically active disease was present in five or six and clinical remission was observed in roughly eight. At blood withdrawal, Susac syndrome patients were therapy-naive, treated with corticosteroids (with IVIg additionally given to some), or treated with IVIg alone. The study used repertoire sequencing to test whether antigen drove CD8+ T cell activation and differentiation in Susac syndrome. On the study overall, not on this receptor specifically: The study acknowledged that relatively few individuals were included in the TCR sequencing and HLA analysis. In patients with Susac syndrome, the CD4+ T cell repertoire showed no detectable clonal expansion.

The germline V gene gives CDR1 as SGHRS and CDR2 as YFSETQ. The CDR3 starts with the cysteine, ends with the phenylalanine, and has 14 residues. The sequence is cut down to CDR3 DNA, 42 bases in frame from base 1. Trimming at the junction amounts to 4 bases on V and 0 bases on J, and the germline ends lie 10 bases apart. High-throughput TCR beta sequencing profiled peripheral blood CD8+ and CD4+ T cells from healthy donors, Susac syndrome patients and multiple sclerosis patients. The Susac syndrome patients fulfilled recently defined diagnostic criteria for either definite or probable disease. Bulk CD8+ and CD4+ T cells were purified magnetically by negative isolation, whereas CD8+ TEMRA cells were enriched by FACS. Blood was collected in EDTA tubes and processed within 24 hours, with PBMCs isolated through density gradient centrifugation. PBMCs intended for TCR sequencing were frozen in liquid nitrogen and were later thawed in a 37 degrees C water bath. The sorted or isolated CD4+, CD8+ and CD8+ TEMRA cells had a purity of 90% or higher.

RNA was extracted using the RNeasy kit, and about 0.45 to 1 ug of the RNA was reverse transcribed with random hexamers. The immunoSEQ multiplex PCR assay, covering 54 Vbeta and 13 Jbeta segments, was used to amplify TCR beta CDR3 regions. PCR amplification bias was corrected by using a synthetic template baseline for primer optimization and computational correction. The study's processing was this. Reads were assigned to V, D and J genes according to IMGT and analyzed in immunoSEQ Analyzer, with only productive sequences retained. To calculate clonality, Shannon entropy was normalized by log2 of the number of productive unique sequences and then subtracted from one. Public and private clones were assessed among the 100 most prevalent clones of each patient and control. Clones were defined as Susac-specific when absent from the healthy and MS cohorts, from about 1,100 published viral clones and from other ImmuneACCESS disease sequences. TCRdb trimmed the raw reads at Q25, called clones with MiXCR and kept productive beta chains. Merged by CDR3 protein, the rows form single entries marked with the most common genes and DNA. The V and J calls and clone size come from TCRdb's table, not from the authors' own analysis. For this sample there are about 180,000 distinct CDR3 sequences; under 95% appear just once. 0.1% to 0.12% of the sample comes from the top ten.

Recombination connected TRBV5-1 to TRBJ1-1; the D segment could be TRBD1, given 6 matching bases. This sequence was found in a human donor with Susac syndrome. The specimen sequenced was CD4+ T cells from PBMCs. This receptor has the CDR3 CASSVRTVNTEAFF. The DNA is TGCGCCAGCAGCGTGCGGACAGTGAACACTGAAGCTTTCTTT.